These 21 T cell receptor beta chains share one sample of origin, sequenced in a study of T cells after yellow fever vaccination. TCRdb redid the calling of the 5' RACE reads with MiXCR, one entry per CDR3 protein. The table records 25,000 to 30,000 distinct CDR3 sequences, around 4.6% of them present only once. The specimen comprised CD8+ T cells sorted from PBMCs, sampled 10 days after the yellow fever booster vaccination. These receptors came from a man aged 25-40 years who received the YFV17D yellow fever vaccine.

In this sample, this clonotype turned up many times. The chain uses TRBV12-5 and TRBJ1-2; possible D gene TRBD1, 6 bases. Germline V lookup: CDR1 LGHNT, CDR2 FRNRAP. CDR3 length: 14 amino acids. With 0 bases removed from V and 6 bases from J, the gap between germline ends came to 11 bases. CDR3 region: CASGLVGRGDGYTF. For the CDR3, the DNA is TGTGCTAGTGGTTTGGTAGGCAGGGGTGATGGCTACACCTTC.

This clonotype was seen at least ten times. The chain couples TRBV10-2 to TRBJ2-5, with a tentative D call TRBD2 (6 bases). CDR3 length equals 15 residues. CDR1 and CDR2 from the germline V gene are WSHSY and SAAADI. V lost 2 bases and J lost 7, with 17 bases in between. CDR3 loop: CASSEKVAVGGTQYF. DNA of the CDR3: TGCGCCAGCAGTGAGAAGGTGGCGGTCGGGGGGACCCAGTACTTC.

This clonotype was picked up many times. V is TRBV30 and J is TRBJ2-7; 9 nucleotides line up with TRBD1. Germline loops: CDR1 GTSNPN, CDR2 SVGIG (reference sequence). The CDR3 totals 13 residues. The V gene end was trimmed by 7 bases and the J gene end by 1 base; junction bases not matched to a gene: 5. DNA for the CDR3: TGTGCCTCCGACAGGGGGTCTTCCTACGAGCAGTACTTC. Protein product: CASDRGSSYEQYF.

The chain recombines TRBV7-6 with TRBJ2-7; D unclear. V lost 5 bases, J lost 6 bases, and 14 bases lay in between. Germline-derived CDR1 and CDR2 are SGHVS and FNYEAQ. This CDR3 region has 13 residues. The CDR3 region is CASSEEAVAEQYF. The CDR3 nucleotides read TGTGCCAGCAGCGAAGAGGCCGTAGCCGAGCAGTACTTC.

In its sample, this clonotype was seen a few times. The chain uses TRBV11-2 and TRBJ1-2, with 7 bases lining up with TRBD1. The germline CDR1 and CDR2 sequences are SGHAT and FQNNGV. V was clipped by 3 bases and J by 6 bases; unmatched bases: 7. CDR3 length: 14 residues. The CDR3 spells CASSLVGQADGYTF. The CDR3 DNA sequence: TGTGCCAGCAGCTTGGTCGGACAGGCGGATGGCTACACCTTC.

This clonotype was recorded at least ten times. The rearrangement joins TRBV6-5 to TRBJ2-7, with 7 bases that match TRBD2. J gave up 2 bases and V 2 bases, and 9 bases lay outside the gene matches. The CDR3 contains 16 residues. The germline V gene encodes CDR1 MNHEY and CDR2 SVGAGI. The CDR3 sequence is CASSYGEGGLPYEQYF. The CDR3 bases are TGTGCCAGCAGTTACGGGGAGGGAGGCCTGCCCTACGAGCAGTACTTC.

This clonotype was picked up many times. This chain uses TRBV9 with TRBJ2-5; tentatively, D is TRBD1 or TRBD2 (6 bases each). Trimming took 0 bases from V and 2 from J, leaving 11 bases between them. From germline, CDR1 is SGDLS and CDR2 YYNGEE. The CDR3 spans 15 residues. This chain's CDR3 is CASSVAGAPQETQYF. CDR3 nucleotide sequence: TGTGCCAGCAGCGTAGCGGGGGCCCCTCAAGAGACCCAGTACTTC.

This clonotype was detected many times. The CDR3 sequence: CASSSGTGGYEQYF. The CDR3 nucleotides are TGTGCCAGCAGCTCCGGGACAGGGGGGTACGAGCAGTACTTC. The rearrangement links TRBV6-5 to TRBJ2-7, with 11 bases fitting TRBD1. CDR3 length equals 14 residues. V was pared by 6 bases and J by 4 bases, with 5 bases of the junction left unmatched. The V gene's germline CDR1 is MNHEY and CDR2 SVGAGI.

This clonotype appeared many times. V gene TRBV12-3 or TRBV12-4 combines with J gene TRBJ2-1; D call uncertain. The V and J ends lost 3 bases and 10 bases respectively, with 7 bases between them. This CDR3 comprises 11 residues. The CDR3 region has the DNA TGTGCCAGCAGTTTCAAGGGAGAGCAGTTCTTC. It yields the protein CASSFKGEQFF.

This clonotype was seen repeatedly, ten times or more. This chain uses TRBV4-2 with TRBJ2-7; TRBD1 agrees at 7 bases. The CDR3 contains 15 residues. CDR1 and CDR2 from the germline V gene are LGHNA and YNFKEQ. Germline trimming cut 0 bases from V and 5 bases from J; bases unmatched to any gene: 7. The CDR3 reads CASSQEGTGVHEQYF. In nucleotides, the CDR3 is TGTGCCAGCAGCCAAGAGGGCACAGGGGTCCACGAGCAGTACTTC.

In its sample, this clonotype was seen many times. V gene TRBV29-1 combines with J gene TRBJ2-1; a possible D gene is TRBD1 (5 bases). Germline lookup yields CDR1 SQVTM and CDR2 ANQGSEA. Between the trimmed V and J ends, which lost 4 bases and 5 bases, there was a span of 9 bases. The CDR3 runs 12 residues. CDR3 DNA: TGCAGCGTTGGTGACAGACACAATGAGCAGTTCTTC. It encodes CSVGDRHNEQFF.

This clonotype occurred many times. The chain has TRBV6-2 or TRBV6-3 and TRBJ2-1; D not certain. V was trimmed by 6 bases and J by 8 bases, leaving 11 bases between them. CDR1 and CDR2 (germline): MNHEY, SVGEGT. The CDR3 is 12 residues long. This CDR3 reads CASSILSDEQFF. The CDR3 DNA reads as TGTGCCAGCAGCATCCTCTCCGATGAGCAGTTCTTC.

The chain has TRBV11-2 and TRBJ2-1; 13 bases map to TRBD2. CDR3 length: 17 amino acids. The V gene's germline CDR1 is SGHAT and CDR2 FQNNGV. J was trimmed by 0 bases and V by 10 bases; bases with no gene match: 9. The CDR3 loop is CATWTSGSSISYNEQFF. The CDR3 DNA follows: TGTGCCACCTGGACTAGCGGGAGCTCGATCTCCTACAATGAGCAGTTCTTC.

In its sample, this clonotype was seen many times. The rearrangement uses TRBV5-4 and TRBJ2-2; possible D gene TRBD2, 6 bases. Germline lookup yields CDR1 SGHNT and CDR2 YYREEE (reference sequence). The CDR3 spans 15 residues. V was cut by 7 bases and J by 0 bases, with 13 bases left in between. The CDR3 DNA reads TGTGCCAGCGCGGGGTCGCAGGCGAACACCGGGGAGCTGTTTTTT. As protein: CASAGSQANTGELFF.

Only a few counts were recorded for this clonotype. The chain is built from TRBV7-2 and TRBJ2-7; 7 bases are shared with TRBD2. Germline CDR1 is SGHTA and CDR2 is FQGNSA. The ends lost 5 bases at V and 2 bases at J; junction bases unmatched: 15. This CDR3 has 17 residues. CDR3 sequence (DNA): TGTGCCAGCAGCCCGGTCTCCGGGACTACGTTCACCTACGAGCAGTACTTC. This encodes CASSPVSGTTFTYEQYF.

This clonotype was seen ten or more times. J is TRBJ2-3 and V is TRBV5-8; D may be TRBD2 (5 bases). Germline V CDR1 and CDR2: SGHTS, YDEGEE. Trimming cost V 4 bases and J 4 bases, with 19 bases left between them. This CDR3 region has 16 residues. Here the CDR3 reads CASSPDPRGIADTQYF. The CDR3 DNA reads TGTGCCAGCAGCCCGGACCCCCGGGGTATTGCAGATACGCAGTATTTT.

This clonotype was counted many times. J is TRBJ1-5 and V is TRBV7-6; unclear D gene. The CDR3 runs 14 residues. V lost 5 bases to trimming and J lost 3 bases, with 11 bases between them. Germline CDR1 and CDR2: SGHVS and FNYEAQ. This CDR3 is CASSRPQTNQPQHF. DNA of the CDR3: TGTGCCAGCAGCCGACCCCAGACCAATCAGCCCCAGCATTTT.

By proportion, this clonotype is medium-sized. J is TRBJ2-5 and V is TRBV10-3; maybe TRBD2 (6 bases). Between the trimmed V and J ends, which lost 9 bases and 2 bases, there was a span of 13 bases. CDR3 length: 13 amino acids. Per germline, CDR1 ENHRY and CDR2 SYGVKD. CDR3 DNA sequence: TGTGCCATTGGGACTCCGCTACAAGAGACCCAGTACTTC. Its protein is CAIGTPLQETQYF.

In its sample, this clonotype was seen many times. The chain employs TRBV9 and TRBJ1-1, with D unclear. Germline values: CDR1 SGDLS, CDR2 YYNGEE. The V gene lost 4 bases and the J gene lost 4 bases, with 11 bases spanning the gap. The CDR3 covers 13 residues. DNA for the CDR3: TGTGCCAGCAGCCAAGAGGGCGTCACTGAAGCTTTCTTT. Translated: CASSQEGVTEAFF.

This clonotype was recorded many times. The rearrangement links TRBV2 to TRBJ2-7; D is perhaps TRBD2 (6 bases). V gave up 8 bases and J gave up 3 bases, with 17 bases separating them. In germline, CDR1 is SNHLY, CDR2 FYNNEI. The CDR3 is made up of 14 amino acids. In DNA, the CDR3 is TGTGCCAGCGGGAGGTCGACTACTGACTACGAGCAGTACTTC. It specifies CASGRSTTDYEQYF.

This clonotype occurred many times. This sequence joins TRBV12-3 or TRBV12-4 and TRBJ2-7; TRBD2 might be the D (5 bases). The CDR3 length is 14 residues. V lost 0 bases, J lost 3 bases, and 9 bases lay in between. Here the CDR3 reads CASSLAGAVYEQYF. The CDR3 nucleotides read TGTGCCAGCAGTTTAGCGGGAGCAGTCTACGAGCAGTACTTC.